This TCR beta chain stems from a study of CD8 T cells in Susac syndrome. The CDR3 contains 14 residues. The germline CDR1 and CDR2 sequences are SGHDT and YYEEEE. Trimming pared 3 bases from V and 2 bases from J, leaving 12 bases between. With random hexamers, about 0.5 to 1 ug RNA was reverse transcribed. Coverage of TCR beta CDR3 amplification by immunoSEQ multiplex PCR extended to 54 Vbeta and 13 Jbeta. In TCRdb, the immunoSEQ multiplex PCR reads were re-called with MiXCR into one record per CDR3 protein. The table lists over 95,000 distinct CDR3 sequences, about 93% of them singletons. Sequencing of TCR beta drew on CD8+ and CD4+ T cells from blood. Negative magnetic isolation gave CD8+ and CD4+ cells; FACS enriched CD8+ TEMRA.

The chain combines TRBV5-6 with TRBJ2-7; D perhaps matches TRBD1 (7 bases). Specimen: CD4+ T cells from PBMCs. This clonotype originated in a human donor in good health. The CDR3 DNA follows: TGTGCCAGCAGCTCGGACAGGACTACCTACGAGCAGTACTTC. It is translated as CASSSDRTTYEQYF.